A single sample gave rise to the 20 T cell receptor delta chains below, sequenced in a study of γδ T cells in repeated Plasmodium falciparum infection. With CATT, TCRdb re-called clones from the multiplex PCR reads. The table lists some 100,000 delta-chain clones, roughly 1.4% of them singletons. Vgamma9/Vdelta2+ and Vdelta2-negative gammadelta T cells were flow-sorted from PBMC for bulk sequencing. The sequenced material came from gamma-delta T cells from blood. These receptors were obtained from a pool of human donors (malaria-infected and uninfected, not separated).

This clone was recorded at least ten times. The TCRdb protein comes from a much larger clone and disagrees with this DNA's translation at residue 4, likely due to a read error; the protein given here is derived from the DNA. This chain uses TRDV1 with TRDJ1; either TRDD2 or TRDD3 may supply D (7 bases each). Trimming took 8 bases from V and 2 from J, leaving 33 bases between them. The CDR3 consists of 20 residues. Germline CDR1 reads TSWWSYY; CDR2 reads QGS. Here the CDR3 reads CALRGSFFLLMGIVTDKLIF. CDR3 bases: TGTGCTCTTAGGGGGTCCTTTTTCCTACTCATGGGGATAGTAACCGATAAACTCATCTTT.

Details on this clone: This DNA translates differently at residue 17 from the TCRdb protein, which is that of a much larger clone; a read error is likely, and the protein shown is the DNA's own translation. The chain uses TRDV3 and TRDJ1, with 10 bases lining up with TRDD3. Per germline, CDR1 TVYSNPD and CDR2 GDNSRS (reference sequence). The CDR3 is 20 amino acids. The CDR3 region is CAFPSQFTGGSAGGTDELIF. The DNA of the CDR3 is TGTGCCTTTCCCTCCCAATTTACTGGGGGATCCGCTGGGGGAACCGATGAACTCATCTTT.

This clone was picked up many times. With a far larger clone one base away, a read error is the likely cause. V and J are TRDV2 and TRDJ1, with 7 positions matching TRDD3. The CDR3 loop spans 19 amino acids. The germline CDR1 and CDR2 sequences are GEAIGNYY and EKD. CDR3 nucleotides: TGTGCCCGTGACTCACTTTATACCTTGTTGGGGGAAAGGACCGATAAACTCATCTTT. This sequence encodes CARDSLYTLLGERTDKLIF.

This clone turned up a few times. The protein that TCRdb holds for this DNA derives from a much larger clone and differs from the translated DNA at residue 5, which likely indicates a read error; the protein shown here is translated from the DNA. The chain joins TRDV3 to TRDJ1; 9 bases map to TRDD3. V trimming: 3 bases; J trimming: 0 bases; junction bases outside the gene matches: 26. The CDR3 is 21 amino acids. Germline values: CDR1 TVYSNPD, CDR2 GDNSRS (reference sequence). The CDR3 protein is CAFPETLLGDPNHSYTDKLIF. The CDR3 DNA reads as TGTGCCTTCCCTGAAACCCTACTGGGGGACCCAAATCACTCGTACACCGATAAACTCATCTTT.

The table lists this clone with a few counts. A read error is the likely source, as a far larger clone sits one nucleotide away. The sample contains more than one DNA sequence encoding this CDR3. The CDR3 DNA sequence: TGTGCCTGTGACACCGTCTCTCCATACATTCTCTGGGGATACGCGGGCGTGAACATCACAGCACAACTCTTCTTT. Amino acids: CACDTVSPYILWGYAGVNITAQLFF. The chain couples TRDV2 to TRDJ2; 9 bases are a match to TRDD3. No J gene was available from TCRdb, and it was assigned here by a germline match of the DNA. V lost 0 bases to trimming and J lost 5 bases; unmatched junction nucleotides: 33. There are 25 residues in the CDR3. Per the germline V gene, CDR1 is GEAIGNYY and CDR2 is EKD.

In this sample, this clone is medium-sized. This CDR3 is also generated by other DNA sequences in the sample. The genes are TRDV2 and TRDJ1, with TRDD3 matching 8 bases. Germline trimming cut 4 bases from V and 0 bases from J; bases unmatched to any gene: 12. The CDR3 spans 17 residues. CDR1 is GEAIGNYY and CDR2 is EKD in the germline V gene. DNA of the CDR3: TGTGCCTGTGATCTCTGGGGGAGCCGTCTGTACACCGATAAACTCATCTTT. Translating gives CACDLWGSRLYTDKLIF.

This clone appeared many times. This CDR3 is CALGEGLPYWGIPSPYTDKLIF. CDR3 sequence (DNA): TGTGCTCTTGGGGAGGGCCTCCCTTACTGGGGGATACCGTCCCCGTACACCGATAAACTCATCTTT. This chain links TRDV1 with TRDJ1; 12 positions agree with TRDD3. The J gene, absent from TCRdb, was called here by matching the DNA to germline. CDR3 length equals 22 residues. Germline lookup yields CDR1 TSWWSYY and CDR2 QGS. The V segment lost 3 bases and the J segment 0 bases; nucleotides outside the gene matches: 20.

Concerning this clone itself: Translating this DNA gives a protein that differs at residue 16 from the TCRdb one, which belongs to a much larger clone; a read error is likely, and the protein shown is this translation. CDR3 loop: CALGDPSLPTYWGIRVSPKLIF. The DNA of the CDR3 is TGTGCTCTTGGGGATCCGAGCCTTCCTACGTACTGGGGGATTAGAGTTTCCCCCAAACTCATCTTT. V and J are TRDV1 and TRDJ1; weak D call: TRDD3 (10 bases). Trimming stripped 3 bases from V and 8 bases from J, with 40 bases between. The CDR3 runs to 22 residues. Looked up from germline, CDR1 is TSWWSYY and CDR2 is QGS.

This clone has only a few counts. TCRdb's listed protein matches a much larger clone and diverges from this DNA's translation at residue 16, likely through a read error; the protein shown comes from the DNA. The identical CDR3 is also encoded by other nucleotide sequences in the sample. CDR3: CACDTVGDPPRRRTDRLIF. CDR3 sequence (DNA): TGTGCCTGTGACACCGTGGGGGATCCTCCTCGGAGGAGGACCGATAGACTCATCTTT. The chain links TRDV2 to TRDJ1; TRDD3 matches 8 bases. CDR3 length: 19 residues. From germline, CDR1 is GEAIGNYY and CDR2 EKD.

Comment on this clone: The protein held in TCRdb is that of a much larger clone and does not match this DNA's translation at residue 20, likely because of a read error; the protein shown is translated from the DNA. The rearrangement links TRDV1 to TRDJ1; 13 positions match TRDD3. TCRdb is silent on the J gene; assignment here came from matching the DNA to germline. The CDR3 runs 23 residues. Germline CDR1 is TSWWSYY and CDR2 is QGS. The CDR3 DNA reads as TGTGCTCTTGGGTCGACGTCCTTGTCCCACCGGACGTATACTGGGGGATACGGCGATGAACTCATCTTT. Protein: CALGSTSLSHRTYTGGYGDELIF.

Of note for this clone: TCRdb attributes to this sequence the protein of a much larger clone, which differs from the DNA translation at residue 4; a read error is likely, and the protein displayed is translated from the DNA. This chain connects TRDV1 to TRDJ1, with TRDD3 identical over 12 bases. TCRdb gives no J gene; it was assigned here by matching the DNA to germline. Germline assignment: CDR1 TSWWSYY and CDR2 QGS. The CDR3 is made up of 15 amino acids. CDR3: CALEELGWGIRGLIF. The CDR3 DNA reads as TGTGCTCTTGAGGAACTCGGCTGGGGGATACGGGGACTCATCTTT.

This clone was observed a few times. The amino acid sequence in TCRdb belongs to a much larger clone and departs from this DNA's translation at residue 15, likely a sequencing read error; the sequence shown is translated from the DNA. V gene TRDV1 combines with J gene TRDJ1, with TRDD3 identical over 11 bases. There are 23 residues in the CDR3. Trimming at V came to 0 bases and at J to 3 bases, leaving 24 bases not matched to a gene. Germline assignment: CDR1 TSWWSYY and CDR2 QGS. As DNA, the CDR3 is TGTGCTCTTGGGGAACTTGCCCCACCTCCTGTACTGGGGGATAAGATTTACCCCGATAAACTCATCTTT. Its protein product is CALGELAPPPVLGDKIYPDKLIF.

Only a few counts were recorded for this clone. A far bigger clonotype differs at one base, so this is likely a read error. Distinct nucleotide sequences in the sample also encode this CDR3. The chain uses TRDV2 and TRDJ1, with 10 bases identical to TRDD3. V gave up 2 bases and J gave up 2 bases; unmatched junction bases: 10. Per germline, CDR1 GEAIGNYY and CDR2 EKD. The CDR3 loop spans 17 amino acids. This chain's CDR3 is CACDILHRLGDTDKLIF. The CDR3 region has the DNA TGTGCCTGTGACATCCTTCATCGACTGGGGGATACCGATAAACTCATCTTT.

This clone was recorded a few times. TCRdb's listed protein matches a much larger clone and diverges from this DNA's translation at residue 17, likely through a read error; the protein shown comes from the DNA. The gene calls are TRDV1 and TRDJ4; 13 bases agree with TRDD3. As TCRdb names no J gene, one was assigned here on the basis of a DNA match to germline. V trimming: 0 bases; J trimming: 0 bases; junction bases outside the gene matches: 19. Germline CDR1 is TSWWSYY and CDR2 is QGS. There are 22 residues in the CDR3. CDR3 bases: TGTGCTCTTGGGGAACTAGCCAATTTCATTACTGGGGGATACGCCCCGACCAGACCCCTGATCTTT. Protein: CALGELANFITGGYAPTRPLIF.

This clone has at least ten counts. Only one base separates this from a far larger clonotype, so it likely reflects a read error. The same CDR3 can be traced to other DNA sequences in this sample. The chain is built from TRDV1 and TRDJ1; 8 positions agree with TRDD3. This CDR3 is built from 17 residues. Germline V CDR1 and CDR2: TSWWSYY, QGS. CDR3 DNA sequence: TGTGCCCTTGGGGAGCCTACGGTGGGGGATGACACCGATAAACTCATCTTT. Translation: CALGEPTVGDDTDKLIF.

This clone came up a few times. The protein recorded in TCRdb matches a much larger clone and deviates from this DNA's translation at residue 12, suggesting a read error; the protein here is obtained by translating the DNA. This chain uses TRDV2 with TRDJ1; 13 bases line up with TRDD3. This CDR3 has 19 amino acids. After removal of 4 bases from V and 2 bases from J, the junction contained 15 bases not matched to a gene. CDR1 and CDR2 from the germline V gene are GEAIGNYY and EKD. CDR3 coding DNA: TGTGCCTGTGAGCCCTTTATACTGGGGGATACGTCTGGGACCGATAAACTCATCTTT. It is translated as CACEPFILGDTSGTDKLIF.

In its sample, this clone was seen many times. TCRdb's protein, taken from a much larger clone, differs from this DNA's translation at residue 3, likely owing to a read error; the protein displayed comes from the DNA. CDR3 coding DNA: TGTGCTATTGGGGAACCCTCCTACGGGGTTCTACTCACCGATAAACTCATCTTT. It is translated as CAIGEPSYGVLLTDKLIF. The chain carries TRDV1 and TRDJ1; weak D call: TRDD2 (6 bases). TCRdb is silent on the J gene; assignment here came from matching the DNA to germline. This CDR3 region has 18 residues. Germline CDR1 reads TSWWSYY; CDR2 reads QGS.

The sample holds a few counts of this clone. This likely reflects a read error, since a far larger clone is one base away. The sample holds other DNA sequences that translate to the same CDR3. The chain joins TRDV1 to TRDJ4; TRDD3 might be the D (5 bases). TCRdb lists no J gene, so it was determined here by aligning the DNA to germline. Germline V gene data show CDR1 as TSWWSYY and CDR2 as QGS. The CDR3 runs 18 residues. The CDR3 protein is CALGELFRVAPPARPLIF. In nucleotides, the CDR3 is TGTGCTCTCGGGGAACTATTCCGAGTAGCACCTCCGGCCAGACCCCTGATCTTT.

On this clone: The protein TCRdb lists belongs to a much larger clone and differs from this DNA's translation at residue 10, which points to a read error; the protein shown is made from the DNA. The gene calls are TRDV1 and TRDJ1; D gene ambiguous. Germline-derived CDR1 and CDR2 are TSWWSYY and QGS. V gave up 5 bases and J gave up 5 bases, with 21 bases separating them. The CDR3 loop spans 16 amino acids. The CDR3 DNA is TGTGCTCTTGGGCTACCTAGGAAGGGGTTAGAAGATAAACTCATCTTT. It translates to CALGLPRKGLEDKLIF.

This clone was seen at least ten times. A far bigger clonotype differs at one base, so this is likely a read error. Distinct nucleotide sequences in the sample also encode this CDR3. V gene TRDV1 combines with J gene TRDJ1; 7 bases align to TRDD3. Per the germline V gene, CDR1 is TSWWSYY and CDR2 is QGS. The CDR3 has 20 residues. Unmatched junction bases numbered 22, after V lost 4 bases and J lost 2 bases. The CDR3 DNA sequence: TGTGCTCTTGGGGGGTCCTTTTTCTTACTCATGGGGATAGTAACCGATAAACTCATCTTT. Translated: CALGGSFFLLMGIVTDKLIF.